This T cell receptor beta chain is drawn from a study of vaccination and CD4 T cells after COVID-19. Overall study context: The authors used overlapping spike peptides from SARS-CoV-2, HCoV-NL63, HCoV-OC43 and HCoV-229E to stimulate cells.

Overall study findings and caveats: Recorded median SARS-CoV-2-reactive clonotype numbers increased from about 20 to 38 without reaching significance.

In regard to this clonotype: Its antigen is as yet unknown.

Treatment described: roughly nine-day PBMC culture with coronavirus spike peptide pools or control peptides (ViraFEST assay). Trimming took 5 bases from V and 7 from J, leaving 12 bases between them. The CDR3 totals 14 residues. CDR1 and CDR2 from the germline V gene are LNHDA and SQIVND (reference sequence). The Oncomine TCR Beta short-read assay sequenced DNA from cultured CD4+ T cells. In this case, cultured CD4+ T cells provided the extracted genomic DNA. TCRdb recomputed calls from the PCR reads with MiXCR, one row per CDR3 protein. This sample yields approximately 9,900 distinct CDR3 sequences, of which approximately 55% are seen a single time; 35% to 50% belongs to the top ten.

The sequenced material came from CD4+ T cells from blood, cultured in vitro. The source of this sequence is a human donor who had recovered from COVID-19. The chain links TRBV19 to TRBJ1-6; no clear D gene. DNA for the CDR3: TGTGCCAGTAGTTCACATATTTCCAATTCACCCCTCCACTTT. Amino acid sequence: CASSSHISNSPLHF.